This T cell receptor beta chain originates from a study of CD8+ T cells in alopecia areata. Study outcomes and limitations: Scalp clonality dropped significantly under tofacitinib, as did expanded CD8+ top-100 clones. Throughout tofacitinib, many expanded lesional clones continued to persist in scalp and blood.

Germline V CDR1 and CDR2: MNHNY, SVGAGI (reference sequence). This CDR3 has 16 residues. Trimming removed 5 bases at V and 0 bases at J, with 14 bases between. This clone has just a few counts. The antigen is unknown. cDNA serving as the sequencing template came from extracted, reverse transcribed RNA. Sequenced by immunoSEQ multiplex PCR; TCRdb stores in-frame clones only, minus some. The sample contains 190,000 or so clones, 58% of which appear only once. Indicated treatment: oral pan-JAK inhibitor, 5-10 mg twice daily. The sequencing used CD8+ T cells sorted from blood, collected at week 24, from a patient treated with tofacitinib. The chain carries TRBV6-6 and TRBJ2-4; no firm D call. The source of this sequence is a human donor with alopecia areata. In nucleotides, the CDR3 is TGTGCCAGCAGTACCGGGCCCGACCTAGCCAAAAACATTCAGTACTTC. It is translated as CASSTGPDLAKNIQYF.